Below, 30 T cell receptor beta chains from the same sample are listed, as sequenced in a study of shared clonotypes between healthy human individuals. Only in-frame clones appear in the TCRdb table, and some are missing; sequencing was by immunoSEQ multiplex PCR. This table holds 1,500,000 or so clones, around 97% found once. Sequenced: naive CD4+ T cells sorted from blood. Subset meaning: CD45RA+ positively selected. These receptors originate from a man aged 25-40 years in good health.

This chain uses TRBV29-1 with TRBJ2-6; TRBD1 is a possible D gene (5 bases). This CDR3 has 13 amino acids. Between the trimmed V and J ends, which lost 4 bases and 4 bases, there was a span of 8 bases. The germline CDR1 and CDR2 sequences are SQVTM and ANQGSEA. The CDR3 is CSVVRAGANVLTF. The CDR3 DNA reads TGCAGCGTTGTCAGGGCCGGGGCCAACGTCCTGACTTTC.

CDR3 in amino acids: CAIRGTSGAYEQYF. In nucleotides, the CDR3 is TGTGCCATCCGGGGGACTAGCGGCGCCTACGAGCAGTACTTC. The gene calls are TRBV10-3 and TRBJ2-7, with 11 bases fitting TRBD2. The CDR3 is made up of 14 amino acids. Germline CDR1 ENHRY, CDR2 SYGVKD. V lost 8 bases, J lost 2 bases, and 5 bases stayed unmatched.

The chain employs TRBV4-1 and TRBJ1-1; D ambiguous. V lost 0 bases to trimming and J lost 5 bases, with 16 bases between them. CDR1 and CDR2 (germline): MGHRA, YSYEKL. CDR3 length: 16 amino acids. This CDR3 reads CASSQDKRQVGTEAFF. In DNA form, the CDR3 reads TGCGCCAGCAGCCAAGATAAAAGGCAGGTCGGGACTGAAGCTTTCTTT.

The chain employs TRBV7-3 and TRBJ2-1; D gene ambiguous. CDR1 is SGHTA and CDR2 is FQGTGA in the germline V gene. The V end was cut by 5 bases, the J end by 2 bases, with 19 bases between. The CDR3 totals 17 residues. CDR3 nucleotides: TGTGCCAGCAGCCATATAACGCTAGATTGGGCCTACAATGAGCAGTTCTTC. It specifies CASSHITLDWAYNEQFF.

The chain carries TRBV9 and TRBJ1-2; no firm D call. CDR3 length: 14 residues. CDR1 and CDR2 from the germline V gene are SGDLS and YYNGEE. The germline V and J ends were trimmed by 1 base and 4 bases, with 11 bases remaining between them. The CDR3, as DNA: TGTGCCAGCAGCGTACTAGATGTCCCCTATGGCTACACCTTC. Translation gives CASSVLDVPYGYTF.

Here the CDR3 reads CASRRAGQETQYF. The CDR3 nucleotides read TGTGCCAGCAGACGAGCGGGCCAAGAGACCCAGTACTTC. The rearrangement joins TRBV28 to TRBJ2-5, with D possibly being TRBD2 (6 bases). The CDR3 extends over 13 amino acids. Between the trimmed V and J ends, which lost 6 bases and 1 base, there was a span of 9 bases. CDR1 MDHEN and CDR2 SYDVKM come from the germline V gene.

The chain's CDR3 is CATVRGGNTEAFF. The CDR3 DNA sequence: TGTGCCACAGTGCGAGGGGGGAACACTGAAGCTTTCTTT. This chain connects TRBV6-1 to TRBJ1-1; possibly TRBD1 for D (6 bases). The CDR3 length is 13 residues. V dropped 10 bases and J dropped 1 base, with 13 bases sitting between them. Germline loops: CDR1 MNHNS, CDR2 SASEGT.

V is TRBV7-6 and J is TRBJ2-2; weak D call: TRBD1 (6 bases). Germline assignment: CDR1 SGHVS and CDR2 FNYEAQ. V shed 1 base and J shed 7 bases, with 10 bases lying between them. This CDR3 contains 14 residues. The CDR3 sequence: CASSLETGFGELFF. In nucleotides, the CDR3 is TGTGCCAGCAGCTTAGAAACAGGGTTCGGGGAGCTGTTTTTT. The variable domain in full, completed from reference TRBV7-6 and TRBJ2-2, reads GAGVSQSPRYKVTKRGQDVALRCDPISGHVSLYWYRQALGQGPEFLTYFNYEAQQDKSGLPNDRFSAERPEGSISTLTIQRTEQRDSAMYRCASSLETGFGELFFGEGSRLTVL.

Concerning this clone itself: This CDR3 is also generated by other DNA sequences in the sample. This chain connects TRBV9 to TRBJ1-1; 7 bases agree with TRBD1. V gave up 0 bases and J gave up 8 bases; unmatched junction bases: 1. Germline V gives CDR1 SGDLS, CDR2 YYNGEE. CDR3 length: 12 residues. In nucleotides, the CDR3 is TGTGCCAGCAGCGTAGTAGGGGGCGAAGCTTTCTTT. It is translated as CASSVVGGEAFF.

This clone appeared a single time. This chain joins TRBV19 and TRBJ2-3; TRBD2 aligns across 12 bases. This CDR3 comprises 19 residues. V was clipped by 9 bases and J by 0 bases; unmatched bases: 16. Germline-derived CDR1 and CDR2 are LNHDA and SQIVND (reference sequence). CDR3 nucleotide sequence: TGTGCCAGATCCCTACCGCGACTAGCGGGGGAAGCTAGCACAGATACGCAGTATTTT. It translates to CARSLPRLAGEASTDTQYF.

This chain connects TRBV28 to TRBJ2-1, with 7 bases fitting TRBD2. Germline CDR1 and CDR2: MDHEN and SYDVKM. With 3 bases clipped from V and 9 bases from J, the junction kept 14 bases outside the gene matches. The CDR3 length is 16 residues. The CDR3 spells CASSFGGRAEVCEQFF. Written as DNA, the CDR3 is TGTGCCAGCAGTTTTGGTGGGAGGGCCGAAGTCTGTGAGCAGTTCTTC.

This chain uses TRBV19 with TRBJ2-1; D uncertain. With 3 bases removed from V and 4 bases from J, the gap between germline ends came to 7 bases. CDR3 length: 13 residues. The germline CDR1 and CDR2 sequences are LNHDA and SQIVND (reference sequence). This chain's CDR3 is CASSMLGYNEQFF. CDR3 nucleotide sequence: TGTGCCAGTAGTATGTTAGGTTACAATGAGCAGTTCTTC.

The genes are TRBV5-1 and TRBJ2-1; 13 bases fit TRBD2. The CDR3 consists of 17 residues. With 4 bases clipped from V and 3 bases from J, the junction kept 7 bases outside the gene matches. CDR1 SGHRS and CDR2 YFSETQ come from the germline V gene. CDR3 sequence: CASSLGTSGTHYNEQFF. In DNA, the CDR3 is TGCGCCAGCAGCCTAGGGACTAGCGGGACTCACTACAATGAGCAGTTCTTC. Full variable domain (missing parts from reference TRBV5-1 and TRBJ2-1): KAGVTQTPRYLIKTRGQQVTLSCSPISGHRSVSWYQQTPGQGLQFLFEYFSETQRNKGNFPGRFSGRQFSNSRSEMNVSTLELGDSALYLCASSLGTSGTHYNEQFFGPGTRLTVL.

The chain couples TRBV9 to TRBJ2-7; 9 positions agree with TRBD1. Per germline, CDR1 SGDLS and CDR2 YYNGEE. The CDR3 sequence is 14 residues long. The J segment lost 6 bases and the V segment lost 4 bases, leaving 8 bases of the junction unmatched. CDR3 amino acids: CASSPRDRVGEQYF. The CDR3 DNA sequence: TGTGCCAGCAGCCCTCGGGACAGGGTCGGCGAGCAGTACTTC.

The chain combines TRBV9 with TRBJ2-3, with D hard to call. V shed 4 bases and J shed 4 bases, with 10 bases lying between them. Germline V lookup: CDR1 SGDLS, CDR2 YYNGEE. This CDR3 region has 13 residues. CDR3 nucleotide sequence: TGTGCCAGCAGCCCCAGTAGGTCAGATACGCAGTATTTT. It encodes CASSPSRSDTQYF.

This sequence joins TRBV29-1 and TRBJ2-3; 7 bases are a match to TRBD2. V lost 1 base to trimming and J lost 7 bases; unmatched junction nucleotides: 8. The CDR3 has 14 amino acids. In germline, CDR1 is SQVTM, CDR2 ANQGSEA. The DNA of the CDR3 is TGCAGCGTTGAAGGACCTGAGCGGGACTATACGCAGTATTTT. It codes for CSVEGPERDYTQYF.

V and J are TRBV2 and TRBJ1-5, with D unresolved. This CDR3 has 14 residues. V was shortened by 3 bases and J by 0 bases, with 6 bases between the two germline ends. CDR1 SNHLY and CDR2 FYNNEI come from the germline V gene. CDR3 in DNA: TGTGCCAGCAGTGACCTCTATAGCAATCAGCCCCAGCATTTT. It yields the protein CASSDLYSNQPQHF.

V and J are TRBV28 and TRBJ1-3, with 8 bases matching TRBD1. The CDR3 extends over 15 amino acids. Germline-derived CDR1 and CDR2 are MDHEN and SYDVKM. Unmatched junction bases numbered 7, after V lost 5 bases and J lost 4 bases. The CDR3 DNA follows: TGTGCCAGCAGTGCATTCCGGGACAGGGGAAACACCATATATTTT. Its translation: CASSAFRDRGNTIYF. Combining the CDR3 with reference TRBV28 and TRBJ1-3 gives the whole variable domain DVKVTQSSRYLVKRTGEKVFLECVQDMDHENMFWYRQDPGLGLRLIYFSYDVKMKEKGDIPEGYSVSREKKERFSLILESASTNQTSMYLCASSAFRDRGNTIYFGEGSWLTVV.

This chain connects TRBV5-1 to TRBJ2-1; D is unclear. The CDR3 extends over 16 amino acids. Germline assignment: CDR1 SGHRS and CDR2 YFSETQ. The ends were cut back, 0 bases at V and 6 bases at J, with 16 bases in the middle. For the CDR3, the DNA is TGCGCCAGCAGCTTGGCTCCTCCCGTGGTTCCCAATGAGCAGTTCTTC. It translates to CASSLAPPVVPNEQFF.

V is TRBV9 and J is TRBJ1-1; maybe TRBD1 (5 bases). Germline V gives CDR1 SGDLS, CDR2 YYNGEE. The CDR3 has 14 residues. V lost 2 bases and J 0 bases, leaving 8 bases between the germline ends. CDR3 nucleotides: TGTGCCAGCAGCGTTAACAGGATGAACACTGAAGCTTTCTTT. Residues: CASSVNRMNTEAFF.

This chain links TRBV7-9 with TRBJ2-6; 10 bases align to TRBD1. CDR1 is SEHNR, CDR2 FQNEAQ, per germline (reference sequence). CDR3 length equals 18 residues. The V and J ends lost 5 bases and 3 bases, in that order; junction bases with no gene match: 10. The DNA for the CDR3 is TGTGCCAGCAGCCATCCGGGACAGGGGACGGATGGGGCCAACGTCCTGACTTTC. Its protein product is CASSHPGQGTDGANVLTF. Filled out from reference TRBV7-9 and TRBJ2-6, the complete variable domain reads DTGVSQNPRHKITKRGQNVTFRCDPISEHNRLYWYRQTLGQGPEFLTYFQNEAQLEKSRLLSDRFSAERPKGSFSTLEIQRTEQGDSAMYLCASSHPGQGTDGANVLTFGAGSRLTVL.

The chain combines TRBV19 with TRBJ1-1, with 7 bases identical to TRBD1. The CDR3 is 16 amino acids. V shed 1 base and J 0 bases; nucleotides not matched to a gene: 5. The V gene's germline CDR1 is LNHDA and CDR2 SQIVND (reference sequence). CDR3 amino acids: CASSIGLTGVNTEAFF. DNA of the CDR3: TGTGCCAGTAGTATAGGGCTAACAGGGGTGAACACTGAAGCTTTCTTT.

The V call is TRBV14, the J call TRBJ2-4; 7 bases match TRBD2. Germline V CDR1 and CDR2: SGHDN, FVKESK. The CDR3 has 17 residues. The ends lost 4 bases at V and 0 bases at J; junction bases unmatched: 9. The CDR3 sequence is CASSPTRGRSAKNIQYF. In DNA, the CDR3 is TGTGCCAGCAGCCCTACGCGCGGGAGATCAGCCAAAAACATTCAGTACTTC.

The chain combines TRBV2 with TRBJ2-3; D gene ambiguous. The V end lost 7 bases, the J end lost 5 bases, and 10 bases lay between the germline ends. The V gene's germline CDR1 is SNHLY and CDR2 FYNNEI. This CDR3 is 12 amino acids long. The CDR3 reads CASMARLDTQYF. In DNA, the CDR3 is TGTGCCAGCATGGCCCGATTAGATACGCAGTATTTT.

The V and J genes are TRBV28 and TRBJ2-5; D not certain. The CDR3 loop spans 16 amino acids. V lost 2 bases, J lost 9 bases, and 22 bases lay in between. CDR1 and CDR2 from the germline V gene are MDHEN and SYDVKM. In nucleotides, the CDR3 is TGTGCCAGCAGTTTAGAGGTCGGCCAGCGCATGAGCTCCCAGTACTTC. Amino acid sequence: CASSLEVGQRMSSQYF.

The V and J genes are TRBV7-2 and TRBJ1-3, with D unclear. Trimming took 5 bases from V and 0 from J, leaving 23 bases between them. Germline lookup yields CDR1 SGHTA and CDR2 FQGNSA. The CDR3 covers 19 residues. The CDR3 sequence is CASSPRYEDFTSSGNTIYF. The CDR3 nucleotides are TGTGCCAGCAGCCCCCGATATGAGGACTTTACAAGCTCTGGAAACACCATATATTTT.

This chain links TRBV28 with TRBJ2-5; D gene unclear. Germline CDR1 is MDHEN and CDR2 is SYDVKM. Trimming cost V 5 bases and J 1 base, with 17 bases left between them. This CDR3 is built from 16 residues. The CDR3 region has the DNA TGTGCCAGCAGTCCCCACCTGGGCGCTGCCCAAGAGACCCAGTACTTC. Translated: CASSPHLGAAQETQYF.

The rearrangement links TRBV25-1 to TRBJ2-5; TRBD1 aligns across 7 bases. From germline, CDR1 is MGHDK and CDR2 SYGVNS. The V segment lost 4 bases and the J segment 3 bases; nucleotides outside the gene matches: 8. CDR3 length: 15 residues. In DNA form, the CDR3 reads TGTGCCAGCAGTGGCCCCTGGACAGGAAAAGAGACCCAGTACTTC. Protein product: CASSGPWTGKETQYF.

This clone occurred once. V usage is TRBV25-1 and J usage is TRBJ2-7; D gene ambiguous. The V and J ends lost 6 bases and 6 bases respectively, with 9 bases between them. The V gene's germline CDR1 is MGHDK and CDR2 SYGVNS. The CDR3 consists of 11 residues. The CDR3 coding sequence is TGTGCCAGCAGCAGGATGGTCGAGCAGTACTTC. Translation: CASSRMVEQYF.

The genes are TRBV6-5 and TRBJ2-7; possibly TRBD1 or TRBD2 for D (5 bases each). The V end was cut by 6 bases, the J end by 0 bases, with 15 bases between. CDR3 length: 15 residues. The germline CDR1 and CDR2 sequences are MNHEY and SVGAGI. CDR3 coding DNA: TGTGCCAGCAGAGACTCTCAGGGAGCCTCCTACGAGCAGTACTTC. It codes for CASRDSQGASYEQYF.